This TCR beta chain derives from a study of cytomegalovirus exposure and HLA in healthy donors. The PCR made use of 60 Vbeta and 13 Jbeta primers. Only in-frame clones appear in the TCRdb table, and some are missing; sequencing was by immunoSEQ multiplex PCR. The sample has about 130,000 clones, more than 65% seen once. The CDR3 spans 16 residues. The V call is TRBV1, the J call TRBJ1-2; TRBD1 reflects the table's D call only, with no check against the DNA. TRBV1 is an annotated pseudogene. Sequencing input: PBMCs. The receptor was isolated from a woman aged 60-75 years in good health and CMV-seropositive. CDR3 sequence: CTSSQDAGQGRYGYTF. The CDR3 nucleotides are TGCACCAGCAGCCAAGATGCCGGACAGGGGCGCTATGGCTACACCTTC.